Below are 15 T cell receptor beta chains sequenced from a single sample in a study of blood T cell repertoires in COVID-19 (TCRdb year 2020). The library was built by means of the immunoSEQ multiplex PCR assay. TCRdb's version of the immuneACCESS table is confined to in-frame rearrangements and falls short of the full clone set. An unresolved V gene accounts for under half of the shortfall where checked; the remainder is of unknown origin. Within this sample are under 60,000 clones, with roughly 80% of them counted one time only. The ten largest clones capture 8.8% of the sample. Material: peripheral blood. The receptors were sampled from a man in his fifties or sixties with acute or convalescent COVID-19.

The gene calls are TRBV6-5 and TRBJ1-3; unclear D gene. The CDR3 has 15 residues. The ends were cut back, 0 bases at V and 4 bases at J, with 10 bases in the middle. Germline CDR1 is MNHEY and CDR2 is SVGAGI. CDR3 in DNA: TGTGCCAGCAGTTACTCGATAACGGGAGGAAACACCATATATTTT. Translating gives CASSYSITGGNTIYF.

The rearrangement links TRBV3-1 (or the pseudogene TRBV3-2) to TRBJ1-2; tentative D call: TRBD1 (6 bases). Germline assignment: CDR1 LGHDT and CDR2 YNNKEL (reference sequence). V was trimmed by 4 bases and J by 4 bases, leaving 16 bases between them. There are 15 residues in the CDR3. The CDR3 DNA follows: TGTGCCAGCAGCCGTTCGCCCGACAGGCGCTATGGCTACACCTTC. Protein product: CASSRSPDRRYGYTF.

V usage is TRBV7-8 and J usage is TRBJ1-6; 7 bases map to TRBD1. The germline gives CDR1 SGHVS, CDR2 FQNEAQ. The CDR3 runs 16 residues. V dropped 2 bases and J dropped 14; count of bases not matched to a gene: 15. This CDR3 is CASSLILEGGQSSLHF. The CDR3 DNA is TGTGCCAGCAGCTTAATCCTTGAAGGGGGCCAGAGTTCCCTCCACTTT.

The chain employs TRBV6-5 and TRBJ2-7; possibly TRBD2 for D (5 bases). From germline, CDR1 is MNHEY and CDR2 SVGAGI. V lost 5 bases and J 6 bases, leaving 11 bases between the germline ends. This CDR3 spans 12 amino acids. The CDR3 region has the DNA TGTGCCAGCAGTCTACGGACTCGCGAGCAGTACTTC. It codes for CASSLRTREQYF.

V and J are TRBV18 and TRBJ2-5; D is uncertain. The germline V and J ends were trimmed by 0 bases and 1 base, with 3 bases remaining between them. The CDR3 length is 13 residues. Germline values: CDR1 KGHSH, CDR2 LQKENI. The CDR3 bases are TGTGCCAGCTCACCACCCAGCCAAGAGACCCAGTACTTC. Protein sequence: CASSPPSQETQYF.

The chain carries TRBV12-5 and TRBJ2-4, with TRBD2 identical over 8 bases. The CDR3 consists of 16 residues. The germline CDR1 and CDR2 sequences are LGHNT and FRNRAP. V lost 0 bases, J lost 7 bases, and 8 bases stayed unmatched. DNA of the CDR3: TGTGCTAGTGGTTTGGTTCCCGGGGGGGTGAAGAACATTCAGTACTTC. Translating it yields CASGLVPGGVKNIQYF.

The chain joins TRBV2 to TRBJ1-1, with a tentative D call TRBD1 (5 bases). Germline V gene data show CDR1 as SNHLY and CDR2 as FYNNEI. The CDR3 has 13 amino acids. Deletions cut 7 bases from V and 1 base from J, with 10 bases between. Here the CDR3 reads CASTGTGNTEAFF. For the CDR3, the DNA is TGTGCCAGCACCGGTACAGGGAACACTGAAGCTTTCTTT.

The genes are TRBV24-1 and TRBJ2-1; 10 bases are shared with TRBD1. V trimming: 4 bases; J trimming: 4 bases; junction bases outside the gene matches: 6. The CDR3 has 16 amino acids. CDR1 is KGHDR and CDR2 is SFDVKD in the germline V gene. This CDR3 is CATSDPDRGLYNEQFF. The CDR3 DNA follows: TGTGCCACCAGTGACCCCGACAGGGGGCTTTACAATGAGCAGTTCTTC.

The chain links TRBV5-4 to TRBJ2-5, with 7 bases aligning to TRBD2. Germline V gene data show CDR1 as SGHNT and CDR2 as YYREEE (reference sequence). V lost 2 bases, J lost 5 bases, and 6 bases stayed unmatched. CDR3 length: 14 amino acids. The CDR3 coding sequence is TGTGCCAGCAGCTTAGGACTAGTAGGCGAGACCCAGTACTTC. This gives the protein CASSLGLVGETQYF.

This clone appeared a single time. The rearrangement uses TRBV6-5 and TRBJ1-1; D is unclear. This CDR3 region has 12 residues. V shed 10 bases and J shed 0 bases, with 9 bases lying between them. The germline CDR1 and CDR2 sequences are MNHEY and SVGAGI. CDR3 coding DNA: TGTGCCATTCGGCGGATGAACACTGAAGCTTTCTTT. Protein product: CAIRRMNTEAFF.

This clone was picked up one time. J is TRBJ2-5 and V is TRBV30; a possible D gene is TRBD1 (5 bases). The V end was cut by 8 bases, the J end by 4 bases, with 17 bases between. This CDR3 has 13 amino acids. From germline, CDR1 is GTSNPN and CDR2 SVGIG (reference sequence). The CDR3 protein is CAMGYQGGETQYF. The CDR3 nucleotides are TGTGCCATGGGCTATCAGGGTGGAGAGACCCAGTACTTC.

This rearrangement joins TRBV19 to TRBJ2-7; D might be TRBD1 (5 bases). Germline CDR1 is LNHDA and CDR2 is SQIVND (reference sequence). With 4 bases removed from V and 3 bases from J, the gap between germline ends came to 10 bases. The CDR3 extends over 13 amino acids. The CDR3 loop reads CASSRDRGYEQYF. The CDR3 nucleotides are TGTGCCAGTAGTAGAGACAGAGGCTACGAGCAGTACTTC.

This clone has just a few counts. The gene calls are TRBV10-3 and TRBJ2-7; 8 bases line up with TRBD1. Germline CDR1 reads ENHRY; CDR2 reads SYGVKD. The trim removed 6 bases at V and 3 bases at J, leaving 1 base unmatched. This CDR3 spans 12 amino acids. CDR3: CAIRGTGYEQYF. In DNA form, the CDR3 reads TGTGCCATCAGGGGGACAGGCTACGAGCAGTACTTC.

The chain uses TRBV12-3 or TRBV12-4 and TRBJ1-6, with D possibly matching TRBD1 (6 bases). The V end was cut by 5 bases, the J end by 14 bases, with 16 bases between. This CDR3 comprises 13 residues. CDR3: CASSPGQMTSLHF. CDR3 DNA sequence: TGTGCCAGCAGTCCCGGACAGATGACCTCCCTCCACTTT.

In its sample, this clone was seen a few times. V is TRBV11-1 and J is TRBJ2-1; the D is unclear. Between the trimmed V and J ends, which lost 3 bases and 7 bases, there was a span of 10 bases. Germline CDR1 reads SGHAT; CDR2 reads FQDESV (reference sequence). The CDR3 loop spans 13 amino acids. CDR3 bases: TGTGCCAGCAGCTTGGAAACTATGAATGAGCAGTTCTTC. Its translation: CASSLETMNEQFF.